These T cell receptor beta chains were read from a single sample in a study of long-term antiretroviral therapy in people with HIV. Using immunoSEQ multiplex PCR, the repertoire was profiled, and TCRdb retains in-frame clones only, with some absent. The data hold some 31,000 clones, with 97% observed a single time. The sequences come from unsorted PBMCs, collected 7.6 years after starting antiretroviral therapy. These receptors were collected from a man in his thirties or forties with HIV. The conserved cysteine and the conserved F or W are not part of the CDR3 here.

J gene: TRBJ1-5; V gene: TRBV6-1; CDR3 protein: ASGNRDSNQPQH
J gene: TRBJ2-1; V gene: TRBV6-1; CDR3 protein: ASSAPSSGGPYNEQF
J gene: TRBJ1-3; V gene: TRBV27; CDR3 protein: ASRPFWRDGGNTIY
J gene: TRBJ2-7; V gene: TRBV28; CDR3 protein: ASSLVGAEQY
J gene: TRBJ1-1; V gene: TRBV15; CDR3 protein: ATSRVLGTGKNTEAF
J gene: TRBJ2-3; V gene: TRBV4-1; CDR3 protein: ASTGLAGSTDTQY
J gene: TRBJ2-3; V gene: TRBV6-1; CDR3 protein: ASHSFFVTQY
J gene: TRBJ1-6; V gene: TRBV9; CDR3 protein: ASSEGNSPLH
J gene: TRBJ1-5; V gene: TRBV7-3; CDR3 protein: ASSQGQGNQPQH
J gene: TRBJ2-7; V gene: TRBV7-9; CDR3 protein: ASSTGVYEQY
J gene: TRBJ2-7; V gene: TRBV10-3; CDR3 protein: AISAGTATEQY
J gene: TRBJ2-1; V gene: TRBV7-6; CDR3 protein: ASSSLRVAGPEQF
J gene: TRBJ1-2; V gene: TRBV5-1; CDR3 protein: AKTIPRGEGGWGNYGYT
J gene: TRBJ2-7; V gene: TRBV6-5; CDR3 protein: ASSAGTDYEQY
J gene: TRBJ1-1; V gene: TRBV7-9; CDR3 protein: ASSLSGALWNTEAF
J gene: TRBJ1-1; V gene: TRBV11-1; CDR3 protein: ASSLTGATEAF
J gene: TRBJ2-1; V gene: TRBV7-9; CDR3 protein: ASSLGRNEQF
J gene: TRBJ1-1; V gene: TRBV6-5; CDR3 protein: ASSYRRGTEAF
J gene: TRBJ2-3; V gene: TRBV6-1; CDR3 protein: ASSESVWDGTDTQY
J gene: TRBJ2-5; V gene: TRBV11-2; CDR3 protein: ASSWDPSETQY
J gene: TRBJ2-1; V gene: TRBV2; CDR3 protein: ASSEALLAGRYNEQF
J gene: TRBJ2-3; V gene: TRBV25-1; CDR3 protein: ASSDGLAGGWDTQY
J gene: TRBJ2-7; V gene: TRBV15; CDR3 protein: ATSRAWGRAGVYEQY
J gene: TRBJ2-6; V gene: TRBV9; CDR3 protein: ASSPSGGGISGANVLT
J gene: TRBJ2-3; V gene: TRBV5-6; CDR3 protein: ASIRSRGPDTQY
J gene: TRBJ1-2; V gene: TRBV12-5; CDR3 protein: ASGLKVYGYT
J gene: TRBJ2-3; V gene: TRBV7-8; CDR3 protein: ASSGGRITDTQY
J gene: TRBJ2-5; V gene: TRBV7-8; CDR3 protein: ASSRETQY
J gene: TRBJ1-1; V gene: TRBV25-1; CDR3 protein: ASSHSGGTEAF
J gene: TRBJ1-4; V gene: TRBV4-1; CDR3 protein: ASSPSPASEKLF
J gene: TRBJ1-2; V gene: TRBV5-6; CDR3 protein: ASSPNQAGNYGYT
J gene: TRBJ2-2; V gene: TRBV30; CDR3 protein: ACDKARNTGELF
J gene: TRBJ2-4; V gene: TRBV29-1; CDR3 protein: SVAVTGAKNIQY